The 23 T cell receptor beta chains in this list originate from one sample, sequenced in a study of T cells in Graves' hyperthyroidism and ophthalmopathy. From RNA transcripts, TCR beta CDR3 regions were amplified. First-round RT-PCR of the TCR CDR3 relied on the HTBI primer set. TCRdb itself ran the multiplex PCR reads through MiXCR, one entry per CDR3 protein. There are 340,000 or so distinct CDR3 sequences in the sample; roughly 18% occur only once, and less than 65% lies in the top ten. Material for sequencing was blood. These receptors came from a woman aged 45 to 65 with Graves' hyperthyroidism.

The chain joins TRBV6-1 to TRBJ2-2, with a weak D call TRBD2 (7 bases). This CDR3 spans 14 amino acids. Germline assignment: CDR1 MNHNS and CDR2 SASEGT. Trimming shortened V by 6 bases and J by 5 bases, and 13 bases separated the two germline ends. In DNA, the CDR3 is TGTGCCAGCAGCCGCGGGGGCGGAACCGGGGAGCTGTTTTTT. It yields the protein CASSRGGGTGELFF.

CDR3 sequence reads: CASGIWQGETDTQYF. Here the CDR3 DNA reads TGTGCCAGCGGTATTTGGCAGGGGGAAACAGATACGCAGTATTTT. This rearrangement joins TRBV2 to TRBJ2-3; 7 nucleotides line up with TRBD1. Per germline, CDR1 SNHLY and CDR2 FYNNEI. V lost 8 bases and J lost 3; bases outside the gene matches: 11. The CDR3 covers 15 residues. The whole variable domain, remainder taken from reference TRBV2 and TRBJ2-3, is EPEVTQTPSHQVTQMGQEVILRCVPISNHLYFYWYRQILGQKVEFLVSFYNNEISEKSEIFDDQFSVERPDGSNFTLKIRSTKLEDSAMYFCASGIWQGETDTQYFGPGTRLTVL.

The rearrangement uses TRBV19 and TRBJ1-1; TRBD1 might be the D (5 bases). Germline V gene sequence: CDR1 LNHDA, CDR2 SQIVND (reference sequence). Deletions cut 3 bases from V and 5 bases from J, with 10 bases between. This CDR3 has 13 amino acids. CDR3 in DNA: TGTGCCAGTAGTATTGTGGGGGAAACTGAAGCTTTCTTT. Encoded protein: CASSIVGETEAFF.

This clonotype was observed a few times. This chain links TRBV28 with TRBJ2-2; D unclear. This CDR3 has 11 residues. Germline CDR1 reads MDHEN; CDR2 reads SYDVKM. Trimming shortened V by 5 bases and J by 7 bases, and 5 bases separated the two germline ends. For the CDR3, the DNA is TGTGCCAGCAGTGGTGTCGGGGAGCTGTTTTTT. Residues: CASSGVGELFF. Together with reference TRBV28 and TRBJ2-2, the CDR3 gives the full variable domain: DVKVTQSSRYLVKRTGEKVFLECVQDMDHENMFWYRQDPGLGLRLIYFSYDVKMKEKGDIPEGYSVSREKKERFSLILESASTNQTSMYLCASSGVGELFFGEGSRLTVL.

This clonotype has only a few counts. The chain joins TRBV20-1 to TRBJ1-1, with D tentatively TRBD1 (6 bases). CDR3 length: 16 amino acids. CDR1 is DFQATT, CDR2 SNEGSKA, per germline (reference sequence). The V gene lost 0 bases and the J gene lost 1 base, with 15 bases spanning the gap. The CDR3 sequence is CSARDPLRQANTEAFF. The CDR3, as DNA: TGCAGTGCTAGAGATCCCCTAAGACAGGCGAACACTGAAGCTTTCTTT.

A note on this clonotype: Likely a read error: the CDR3 ends without its conserved phenylalanine or tryptophan. The V and J genes are TRBV6-1 and TRBJ1-6; maybe TRBD1 (5 bases). The CDR3 sequence is 14 residues long. With 6 bases removed from V and 9 bases from J, the gap between germline ends came to 15 bases. Germline V gene sequence: CDR1 MNHNS, CDR2 SASEGT. The CDR3 loop is CASRPVGDASPLHL. CDR3 coding DNA: TGTGCCAGCAGGCCCGTGGGGGACGCTTCACCCCTCCACCTT.

The chain uses TRBV5-1 and TRBJ1-1; no clear D gene. Germline V gene sequence: CDR1 SGHRS, CDR2 YFSETQ. Trimming pared 3 bases from V and 2 bases from J, leaving 8 bases between. This CDR3 is 13 amino acids long. CDR3 residues: CASSSNDNTEAFF. The CDR3 region has the DNA TGCGCCAGCAGCTCGAACGACAACACTGAAGCTTTCTTT.

This clonotype was counted at least ten times. CDR3 DNA sequence: TGTGCCAGCAGCTCAAACAGCGGGGCCAACGTCCTGACTTTC. The encoded protein is CASSSNSGANVLTF. This sequence joins TRBV11-1 and TRBJ2-6; D remains unclear. The CDR3 covers 14 residues. V lost 4 bases and J lost 4, with 8 bases in between. Germline CDR1 is SGHAT and CDR2 is FQDESV (reference sequence).

Ten or more counts support this clonotype. This rearrangement joins TRBV5-1 to TRBJ2-3; 11 nucleotides line up with TRBD2. Losses at the gene ends were 3 bases for V and 4 bases for J; bases not matched to a gene: 4. Germline-derived CDR1 and CDR2 are SGHRS and YFSETQ. The CDR3 extends over 15 amino acids. The CDR3: CASSSTSGRADTQYF. The DNA of the CDR3 is TGCGCCAGCAGCTCCACTAGCGGGAGAGCAGATACGCAGTATTTT.

This clonotype was counted a few times. This chain links TRBV7-8 with TRBJ2-7; maybe TRBD2 (7 bases). This CDR3 region has 17 residues. V lost 0 bases to trimming and J lost 2 bases, with 17 bases between them. Germline V gene data show CDR1 as SGHVS and CDR2 as FQNEAQ. CDR3 sequence (DNA): TGTGCCAGCAGCTTAGCGCGCTTTAGAGGGGGGGCCTACGAGCAGTACTTC. Translating gives CASSLARFRGGAYEQYF.

The chain carries TRBV20-1 and TRBJ1-2, with a tentative D call TRBD1 (6 bases). Germline loops: CDR1 DFQATT, CDR2 SNEGSKA (reference sequence). This CDR3 is 15 amino acids long. V shed 3 bases and J shed 8 bases, with 22 bases lying between them. The CDR3 nucleotides read TGCAGTGCTAGCCTCCAAGGGGGGACGAGCGGGGGCTACACCTTC. It is translated as CSASLQGGTSGGYTF.

This clonotype appeared a few times. The genes are TRBV6-1 and TRBJ1-5; D possibly corresponds to TRBD1 (6 bases). CDR3 length: 16 amino acids. Between the trimmed V and J ends, which lost 4 bases and 5 bases, there was a span of 18 bases. Per the germline V gene, CDR1 is MNHNS and CDR2 is SASEGT. CDR3 in DNA: TGTGCCAGCAGTGGGCGACCGGGGGGGCTGGATCAGCCCCAGCATTTT. Translated: CASSGRPGGLDQPQHF.

In this sample, this clonotype turned up many times. The chain couples TRBV6-1 to TRBJ2-1; D is perhaps TRBD2 (5 bases). V lost 2 bases to trimming and J lost 1 base, with 15 bases between them. The CDR3 runs to 17 residues. The germline CDR1 and CDR2 sequences are MNHNS and SASEGT. DNA of the CDR3: TGTGCCAGCAGTGAACCAGCGGACGGGGAATCCTACAATGAGCAGTTCTTC. Its translation: CASSEPADGESYNEQFF.

V gene TRBV5-5 combines with J gene TRBJ2-7, with 11 bases matching TRBD1. The germline gives CDR1 SGHKS, CDR2 YYEKEE (reference sequence). The CDR3 spans 14 residues. J was trimmed by 5 bases and V by 2 bases; bases with no gene match: 3. DNA for the CDR3: TGTGCCAGCAGCTTCGGACAGGGGGCGGACGAGCAGTACTTC. Its protein product is CASSFGQGADEQYF.

This clonotype was counted a few times. This chain joins TRBV29-1 and TRBJ1-1, with 8 bases matching TRBD1. Germline V gives CDR1 SQVTM, CDR2 ANQGSEA. The J segment lost 3 bases and the V segment lost 6 bases, leaving 9 bases of the junction unmatched. This CDR3 has 14 amino acids. The chain's CDR3 is CSVSITGGYTEAFF. The CDR3 coding sequence is TGCAGCGTCTCTATTACAGGGGGATACACTGAAGCTTTCTTT. Variable domain in full (rest from reference TRBV29-1 and TRBJ1-1): SAVISQKPSRDICQRGTSLTIQCQVDSQVTMMFWYRQQPGQSLTLIATANQGSEATYESGFVIDKFPISRPNLTFSTLTVSNMSPEDSSIYLCSVSITGGYTEAFFGQGTRLTVV.

This rearrangement joins TRBV11-3 to TRBJ2-5, with a tentative D call TRBD2 (7 bases). Trimming took off 8 bases at V and 4 bases at J, with 17 bases between the two ends. Germline V gene lookup returns CDR1 SGHNT and CDR2 YENEEA. The length of the CDR3 is 14 residues. This CDR3 is CASSTGGAGETQYF. For the CDR3, the DNA is TGTGCCAGCTCAACGGGGGGCGCAGGAGAGACCCAGTACTTC.

The rearrangement links TRBV9 to TRBJ2-3; D remains unclear. CDR1 SGDLS and CDR2 YYNGEE come from the germline V gene. Trimming took off 0 bases at V and 0 bases at J, with 5 bases between the two ends. The CDR3 loop spans 14 amino acids. The CDR3 reads CASSVVWSTDTQYF. The CDR3 bases are TGTGCCAGCAGCGTAGTCTGGAGCACAGATACGCAGTATTTT.

This clonotype was observed many times. The chain links TRBV2 to TRBJ2-5, with D perhaps matching TRBD2 (6 bases). CDR3 length: 19 amino acids. V shed 2 bases and J shed 5 bases, with 27 bases lying between them. Germline CDR1 reads SNHLY; CDR2 reads FYNNEI. The CDR3 nucleotides read TGTGCCAGCAGTGAACACCGGGACTCTCCCCCCACAAAGGCTGAGACCCAGTACTTC. This sequence encodes CASSEHRDSPPTKAETQYF.

This rearrangement joins TRBV6-5 to TRBJ2-4, with 9 bases identical to TRBD1. J was trimmed by 4 bases and V by 0 bases; bases with no gene match: 10. Germline V gene lookup returns CDR1 MNHEY and CDR2 SVGAGI. There are 18 residues in the CDR3. The chain's CDR3 is CASSYSKDRGGLKNIQYF. In nucleotides, the CDR3 is TGTGCCAGCAGTTACTCGAAGGACAGGGGAGGGTTAAAAAACATTCAGTACTTC.

This clonotype occurred many times. V and J are TRBV2 and TRBJ2-3, with D perhaps matching TRBD2 (5 bases). The CDR3 is 12 residues long. V was trimmed by 8 bases and J by 9 bases, leaving 15 bases between them. Germline lookup yields CDR1 SNHLY and CDR2 FYNNEI. The CDR3 coding sequence is TGTGCCAGCTGGATCCTTACGGGGACGCAGTATTTT. Its protein product is CASWILTGTQYF.

This clonotype has only a few counts. V gene TRBV3-1 combines with J gene TRBJ2-3; tentative D call: TRBD2 (5 bases). The V end was cut by 4 bases, the J end by 2 bases, with 10 bases between. This CDR3 comprises 14 residues. Germline values: CDR1 LGHDT, CDR2 YNNKEL (reference sequence). The CDR3 coding sequence is TGTGCCAGCAGCCCGGGGATCACCACAGATACGCAGTATTTT. Translating it yields CASSPGITTDTQYF.

The gene calls are TRBV5-6 and TRBJ2-1; D might be TRBD1 (5 bases). This CDR3 spans 15 amino acids. Germline loops: CDR1 SGHDT, CDR2 YYEEEE. V was shortened by 1 base and J by 2 bases, with 10 bases between the two germline ends. The CDR3 DNA is TGTGCCAGCAGCTTGTCTGACAGAACCTACAATGAGCAGTTCTTC. It translates to CASSLSDRTYNEQFF.

Many counts were recorded for this clonotype. The CDR3 DNA is TGTGCCAGCAGTTTGGGGGAGGGTGGTACTGAAGCTTTCTTT. Its protein is CASSLGEGGTEAFF. The J gene is TRBJ1-1, the V gene TRBV27, with D tentatively TRBD1 (5 bases). From germline, CDR1 is MNHEY and CDR2 SMNVEV (reference sequence). The CDR3 runs 14 residues. V was cut by 3 bases and J by 5 bases, with 13 bases left in between.